Presented here are 2 T cell receptor beta chains from one specimen sequenced in a study of regulatory T cells in long-lasting Graves disease. Researchers made TCR beta libraries by using iRepertoire HTBI primers and running Arm-PCR on CDR3 regions. TCRdb re-called the multiplex PCR reads with MiXCR, one entry per CDR3 protein. The sample contains under 350,000 distinct CDR3 sequences, 20% to 25% of which appear only once. Time point in this sample: persistent/refractory GD, antithyroid drugs over 5 years with positive TRAb. PBMC-extracted RNA yielded the TCR library. This specimen was peripheral blood mononuclear cells (PBMCs), taken when the disease was refractory, from a patient treated with antithyroid drugs. Receptors were obtained from a female donor with Graves disease.

This clonotype was picked up many times. This sequence joins TRBV29-1 and TRBJ1-2, with D possibly matching TRBD1 (6 bases). Trimming removed 4 bases from V and 0 bases from J, with 6 bases in between. The CDR3 has 12 residues. Per germline, CDR1 SQVTM and CDR2 ANQGSEA. In nucleotides, the CDR3 is TGCAGCGTTGGGACAGCTAACTATGGCTACACCTTC. It encodes CSVGTANYGYTF.

CDR3 loop: CASSESGGDSPLHF. CDR3 bases: TGTGCCAGCAGTGAATCAGGGGGGGATTCACCCCTCCACTTT. This chain joins TRBV9 and TRBJ1-6; 7 nucleotides align to TRBD1. CDR3 length: 14 amino acids. Germline V CDR1 and CDR2: SGDLS, YYNGEE. After removal of 5 bases from V and 8 bases from J, the junction contained 7 bases not matched to a gene.